This TCR beta chain originates from a study of T cells in Graves' hyperthyroidism and ophthalmopathy. Many counts were recorded for this clonotype. Regions amplified from RNA transcripts were the TCR beta CDR3 regions. The HTBI primer set served for first-round RT-PCR of the TCR CDR3. MiXCR, run by TCRdb on the multiplex PCR reads, gives a single entry per CDR3 protein. The sample has approximately 220,000 distinct CDR3 sequences, roughly 18% seen once; the top ten hold roughly two fifths. V was clipped by 4 bases and J by 0 bases; unmatched bases: 4. Germline CDR1 reads GTSNPN; CDR2 reads SVGIG (reference sequence). The CDR3 spans 14 residues.

The chain has TRBV30 and TRBJ2-5, with 8 bases aligning to TRBD1. The sample comprised blood. This TCR was recovered from a man aged 35-49 years with Graves' hyperthyroidism. The CDR3 DNA sequence: TGTGCCTGGACCGGGGACAGGTACCAAGAGACCCAGTACTTC. It codes for CAWTGDRYQETQYF.